The rows below give T cell receptor beta chains drawn from one sample of a study of Ad26.COV2.S vaccination and SARS-CoV-2 variants. Profiling relied on immunoSEQ multiplex PCR, and the TCRdb table lists in-frame clones only, not all of them. The repertoire holds approximately 400,000 clones, with around four fifths as singletons. Specimen: peripheral blood, collected in a trial of Ad26.COV2.S vaccine versus placebo. All receptors derive from a person between 18 and 60 years old who received the Ad26.COV2.S COVID-19 vaccine or a placebo. Both conserved end residues are part of each CDR3. D genes are given only for firm matches. Where a row states a size, it is once, few, many or the class of an expanded clone; other rows omit it.

J: TRBJ1-2; V: TRBV11-2; size: .; D: .; CDR3: CASSSLTYRALYGYTF; DNA: TGTGCCAGCAGCTCTTTAACTTACAGGGCCCTCTATGGCTACACCTTC
J: TRBJ1-2; V: TRBV27; size: .; D: .; CDR3: CASSLSGRRSQRGNGYTF; DNA: TGTGCCAGCAGTTTATCGGGAAGGAGGTCACAGAGGGGAAATGGCTACACCTTC
J: TRBJ2-7; V: TRBV2; size: few; D: TRBD1; CDR3: CASRMTGNSYEQYF; DNA: TGTGCCAGCAGAATGACAGGGAACTCCTACGAGCAGTACTTC
J: TRBJ2-3; V: TRBV7-9; size: .; D: .; CDR3: CASSPGAGYTDTQYF; DNA: TGTGCCAGCAGCCCCGGGGCGGGTTACACAGATACGCAGTATTTT
J: TRBJ2-7; V: TRBV19; size: few; D: .; CDR3: CASSIEGLGEQYF; DNA: TGTGCCAGTAGTATAGAAGGGTTAGGGGAGCAGTACTTC
J: TRBJ1-2; V: TRBV6-4; size: .; D: .; CDR3: CASSSHPDSGSGYTF; DNA: TGTGCCAGCAGTTCTCATCCGGACAGCGGAAGCGGCTACACCTTC
J: TRBJ1-2; V: TRBV9; size: few; D: .; CDR3: CASSITQGHGYTF; DNA: TGTGCCAGCAGCATAACACAGGGCCATGGCTACACCTTC
J: TRBJ2-1; V: TRBV5-4; size: once; D: .; CDR3: CASSLGGRNYNEQFF; DNA: TGTGCCAGCAGCTTAGGCGGGCGTAACTACAATGAGCAGTTCTTC
J: TRBJ2-5; V: TRBV7-9; size: .; D: .; CDR3: CASSLTPRPPKYF; DNA: TGTGCCAGCAGCTTAACCCCCCGGCCTCCGAAGTACTTC
J: TRBJ2-3; V: TRBV4-1; size: .; D: .; CDR3: CASSQDPAQTQYF; DNA: TGCGCCAGCAGCCAAGATCCGGCCCAAACGCAGTATTTT
J: TRBJ2-1; V: TRBV13; size: once; D: .; CDR3: CASSPPRTESDYEQFF; DNA: TGTGCCAGCAGCCCCCCCCGGACAGAGTCGGATTATGAGCAGTTCTTC
J: TRBJ2-1; V: TRBV18; size: .; D: TRBD1; CDR3: CASSPPGGNEQFF; DNA: TGTGCCAGCTCACCGCCAGGGGGCAATGAGCAGTTCTTC
J: TRBJ2-7; V: TRBV11-3; size: .; D: TRBD2; CDR3: CASSSHSGRANYEQYF; DNA: TGTGCCAGCAGCTCCCATAGCGGGAGGGCCAACTACGAGCAGTACTTC
J: TRBJ2-7; V: TRBV7-8; size: .; D: .; CDR3: CASSLPDLDEQYF; DNA: TGTGCCAGCAGCTTGCCGGACCTGGACGAGCAGTACTTC
J: TRBJ1-4; V: TRBV6-5; size: .; D: .; CDR3: CASSYGQGSADEKLFF; DNA: TGTGCCAGCAGTTACGGGCAGGGCTCAGCTGATGAAAAACTGTTTTTT
J: TRBJ1-2; V: TRBV6-5; size: .; D: .; CDR3: CASSPPGSLSGGYTF; DNA: TGTGCCAGCAGTCCTCCAGGGTCCCTATCTGGCGGCTACACCTTC
J: TRBJ2-7; V: TRBV6-1; size: .; D: TRBD2; CDR3: CASSDQLAGVKEQYF; DNA: TGTGCCAGCAGTGATCAGCTAGCGGGAGTGAAAGAGCAGTACTTC
J: TRBJ1-1; V: TRBV4-3; size: .; D: .; CDR3: CASSQDVNTEAFF; DNA: TGCGCCAGCAGCCAAGACGTGAACACTGAAGCTTTCTTT
J: TRBJ2-2; V: TRBV7-8; size: once; D: TRBD1; CDR3: CASSRDRNTGELFF; DNA: TGTGCCAGCAGTCGGGACAGGAACACCGGGGAGCTGTTTTTT
J: TRBJ1-2; V: TRBV3-1/TRBV3-2; size: .; D: TRBD1; CDR3: CASSHRGQGSTF; DNA: TGTGCCAGCAGCCACAGAGGACAGGGTAGCACCTTC
J: TRBJ1-1; V: TRBV7-9; size: .; D: .; CDR3: CASSWGTSVNTEAFF; DNA: TGTGCCAGCAGCTGGGGGACGTCAGTGAACACTGAAGCTTTCTTT
J: TRBJ2-3; V: TRBV20-1; size: .; D: .; CDR3: CSAEGVNTQYF; DNA: TGCAGTGCGGAGGGAGTGAATACGCAGTATTTT
J: TRBJ1-5; V: TRBV1; size: .; D: .; CDR3: CTSSQDGRGINQPQHF; DNA: TGCACCAGCAGCCAAGATGGGCGGGGTATCAATCAGCCCCAGCATTTT
J: TRBJ1-2; V: TRBV6-6; size: few; D: .; CDR3: CASSYSGIYYGYTF; DNA: TGTGCCAGCAGCTACTCGGGGATTTACTATGGCTACACCTTC
J: TRBJ2-1; V: TRBV9; size: .; D: TRBD2; CDR3: CASNTGTSGNEQFF; DNA: TGTGCCAGCAACACCGGGACTAGCGGGAATGAGCAGTTCTTC
J: TRBJ2-5; V: TRBV29-1; size: .; D: TRBD1; CDR3: CSVLIPTGTGGETQYF; DNA: TGCAGCGTTCTAATACCCACCGGGACAGGGGGCGAGACCCAGTACTTC
J: TRBJ1-1; V: TRBV6-5; size: .; D: TRBD1; CDR3: CASRQQGLGAFF; DNA: TGTGCCAGCAGACAACAGGGGTTGGGGGCTTTCTTT
J: TRBJ1-6; V: TRBV19; size: .; D: .; CDR3: CASSPGLYNSPLHF; DNA: TGTGCCAGTAGTCCCGGGCTTTATAATTCACCCCTCCACTTT
J: TRBJ2-7; V: TRBV4-3; size: .; D: TRBD2; CDR3: CASSQALAGTSEQYF; DNA: TGCGCCAGCAGCCAAGCCCTAGCGGGGACCAGCGAGCAGTACTTC
J: TRBJ1-2; V: TRBV4-3; size: .; D: .; CDR3: CASSQDLGGNNYGYTF; DNA: TGCGCCAGCAGCCAAGATCTTGGGGGGAACAACTATGGCTACACCTTC
J: TRBJ1-2; V: TRBV6-4; size: .; D: .; CDR3: CASSVDDRTNYGYTF; DNA: TGTGCCAGCAGTGTCGACGACAGAACTAACTATGGCTACACCTTC
J: TRBJ2-2; V: TRBV5-1; size: .; D: .; CDR3: CASSLGPGDDYTGELFF; DNA: TGCGCCAGCAGCTTGGGGCCAGGGGATGATTACACCGGGGAGCTGTTTTTT
J: TRBJ2-7; V: TRBV19; size: .; D: .; CDR3: CASSPQVRAYEQYF; DNA: TGTGCCAGTAGTCCTCAAGTTCGTGCCTACGAGCAGTACTTC
J: TRBJ2-1; V: TRBV11-3; size: .; D: .; CDR3: CASSSGQDNEQFF; DNA: TGTGCCAGCAGCTCCGGACAAGACAATGAGCAGTTCTTC
J: TRBJ1-5; V: TRBV2; size: .; D: TRBD1; CDR3: CASSEQGGNQPQHF; DNA: TGTGCCAGCAGTGAGCAGGGGGGCAATCAGCCCCAGCATTTT
J: TRBJ2-7; V: TRBV5-6; size: .; D: .; CDR3: CASSRLAPTYEQYF; DNA: TGTGCCAGCAGCCGCCTAGCGCCCACCTACGAGCAGTACTTC
J: TRBJ2-1; V: TRBV5-4; size: .; D: .; CDR3: CASSLEASAEREFF; DNA: TGTGCCAGCAGCTTGGAGGCCAGCGCCGAAAGGGAGTTCTTC
J: TRBJ2-5; V: TRBV7-9; size: .; D: .; CDR3: CAPGGQLTQETQYF; DNA: TGTGCCCCCGGGGGGCAGCTTACCCAAGAGACCCAGTACTTC
J: TRBJ1-4; V: TRBV19; size: .; D: .; CDR3: CASSIWGEGKLFF; DNA: TGTGCCAGTAGTATCTGGGGAGAGGGGAAACTGTTTTTT
J: TRBJ2-3; V: TRBV24-1; size: few; D: TRBD1; CDR3: CATSDRTGVADTQYF; DNA: TGTGCCACCAGTGATCGGACAGGGGTGGCAGATACGCAGTATTTT
J: TRBJ2-3; V: TRBV6-2/TRBV6-3; size: .; D: .; CDR3: CASSPRQEYTDTQYF; DNA: TGTGCCAGCAGTCCCCGACAGGAGTACACAGATACGCAGTATTTT
J: TRBJ1-2; V: TRBV11-3; size: .; D: .; CDR3: CASSQGFYGYTF; DNA: TGTGCCAGCAGCCAAGGGTTCTATGGCTACACCTTC
J: TRBJ2-6; V: TRBV6-5; size: .; D: .; CDR3: CASSYVPAGANVLTF; DNA: TGTGCCAGCAGTTACGTCCCAGCGGGGGCCAACGTCCTGACTTTC
J: TRBJ1-1; V: TRBV5-4; size: .; D: TRBD1; CDR3: CASSWDRGSTEAFF; DNA: TGTGCCAGCAGCTGGGACAGGGGAAGCACTGAAGCTTTCTTT
J: TRBJ2-1; V: TRBV10-3; size: .; D: .; CDR3: CAISGRRGGIGEQFF; DNA: TGTGCCATCAGTGGCCGAAGGGGAGGCATCGGAGAGCAGTTCTTC
J: TRBJ2-3; V: TRBV5-1; size: .; D: .; CDR3: CASSLGSADTQYF; DNA: TGCGCCAGCAGCTTGGGTTCCGCAGATACGCAGTATTTT
J: TRBJ1-1; V: TRBV19; size: .; D: .; CDR3: CASMTRANTEAFF; DNA: TGTGCCAGTATGACGCGCGCGAACACTGAAGCTTTCTTT